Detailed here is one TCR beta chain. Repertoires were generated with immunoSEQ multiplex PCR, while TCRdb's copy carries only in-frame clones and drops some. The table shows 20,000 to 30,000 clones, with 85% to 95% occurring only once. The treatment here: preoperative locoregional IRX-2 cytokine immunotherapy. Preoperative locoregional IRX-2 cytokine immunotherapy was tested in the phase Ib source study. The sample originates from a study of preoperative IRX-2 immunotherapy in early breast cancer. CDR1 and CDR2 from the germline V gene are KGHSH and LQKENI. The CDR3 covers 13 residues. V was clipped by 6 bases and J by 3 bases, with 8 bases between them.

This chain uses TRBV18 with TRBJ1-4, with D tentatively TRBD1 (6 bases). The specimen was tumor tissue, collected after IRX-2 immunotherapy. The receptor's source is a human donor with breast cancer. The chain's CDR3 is CASSGQSNEKLFF. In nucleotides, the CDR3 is TGTGCCAGCTCCGGACAGTCTAATGAAAAACTGTTTTTT.